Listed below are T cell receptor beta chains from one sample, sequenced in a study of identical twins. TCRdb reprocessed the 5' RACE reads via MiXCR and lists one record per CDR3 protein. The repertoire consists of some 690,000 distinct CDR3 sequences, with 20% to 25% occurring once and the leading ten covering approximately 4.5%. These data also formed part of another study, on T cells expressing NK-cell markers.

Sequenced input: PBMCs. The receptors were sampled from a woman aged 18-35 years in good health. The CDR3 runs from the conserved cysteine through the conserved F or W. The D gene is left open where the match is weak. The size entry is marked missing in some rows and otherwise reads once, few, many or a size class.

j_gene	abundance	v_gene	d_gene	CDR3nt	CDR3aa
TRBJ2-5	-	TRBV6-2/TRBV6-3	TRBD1	TGTGCCAGCAGCCCCCCGGGACAGGGGTTGAGAGAGACCCAGTACTTC	CASSPPGQGLRETQYF
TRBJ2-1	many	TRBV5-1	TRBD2	TGCGCCAGCAGTCGGACTAGCGGTTACAATGAGCAGTTCTTC	CASSRTSGYNEQFF
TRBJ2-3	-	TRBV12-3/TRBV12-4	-	TGTGCCAGCAGTTCCTATGGGAGCACAGATACGCAGTATTTT	CASSSYGSTDTQYF
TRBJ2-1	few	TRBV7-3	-	TGTGCCAGCAGCTTATCGTCCGTGAACCTTAATGAGCAGTTCTTC	CASSLSSVNLNEQFF
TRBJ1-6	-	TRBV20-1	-	TGCAGTGCTAGAGTGGCGGGATCCTATAATTCACCCCTCCACTTT	CSARVAGSYNSPLHF
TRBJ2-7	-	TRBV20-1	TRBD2	TGCAGTGCTAGTTTTGTCCTAGCGGGAGGGACTTTCGACGAGCAGTACTTC	CSASFVLAGGTFDEQYF
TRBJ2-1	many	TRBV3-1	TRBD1	TGTGCCAGCAGCCAAGTACCTTTTGGACAGGTTGGTGAGCAGTTCTTC	CASSQVPFGQVGEQFF
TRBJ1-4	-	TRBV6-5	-	TGTGCCAGCAGTTATCGAGGAAGGGTTGGTGAAAAACTGTTTTTT	CASSYRGRVGEKLFF
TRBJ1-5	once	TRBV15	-	TGTGCCACCAGCAGAAACCCTTTGGACCAGACGAATCAGCCCCAGCATTTT	CATSRNPLDQTNQPQHF
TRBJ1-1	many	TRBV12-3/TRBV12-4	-	TGTGCCAGCAGTTTCGTGGGGAACACTGAAGCTTTCTTT	CASSFVGNTEAFF
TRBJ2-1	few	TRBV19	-	TGTGCCACCCTAACTCACTCCCCATACAATGAGCAGTTCTTC	CATLTHSPYNEQFF
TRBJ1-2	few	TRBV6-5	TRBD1	TGTGCCAGCAGTTACTCCCAAGAGGCAGGGGGATGGGGCTACACCTTC	CASSYSQEAGGWGYTF
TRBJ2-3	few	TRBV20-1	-	TGCAGTGCTCAAAGGACAGCCACAGATACGCAGTATTTT	CSAQRTATDTQYF
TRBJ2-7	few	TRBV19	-	TGTGCCAGTGCTAGCTCCCTATACCACGAGCAGTACTTC	CASASSLYHEQYF
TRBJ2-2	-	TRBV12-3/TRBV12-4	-	TGTGCCAGCAGCCCTTGGGGAGGGGAGCTGTTTTTT	CASSPWGGELFF
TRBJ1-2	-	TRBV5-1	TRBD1	TGCGCCAGCAGCTTGGCGTCAGGGGGCGTTTATGGCTACACCTTC	CASSLASGGVYGYTF
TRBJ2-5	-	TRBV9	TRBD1	TGTGCCAGCAGCCGCTACAGGGGGAGGCAAGAGACCCAGTACTTC	CASSRYRGRQETQYF
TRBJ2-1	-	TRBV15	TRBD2	TGTGCCACCAGCGTCGGACTAGCGGCCACCTACAATGAGCAGTTCTTC	CATSVGLAATYNEQFF
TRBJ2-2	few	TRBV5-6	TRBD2	TGTGCCAGCAGCTTGGTACTAGCGGGAGGGCCTTCCGGGGAGCTGTTTTTT	CASSLVLAGGPSGELFF
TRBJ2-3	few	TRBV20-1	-	TGCAGTGCGAGAACGACGCTAGATACGCAGTATTTT	CSARTTLDTQYF
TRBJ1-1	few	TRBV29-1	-	TGCAGCGTTCAGATAATGAACACTGAAGCTTTCTTT	CSVQIMNTEAFF
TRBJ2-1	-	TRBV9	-	TGTGCCAGCAGCGTGACGGGAAATAACGGTGAGCAGTTCTTC	CASSVTGNNGEQFF
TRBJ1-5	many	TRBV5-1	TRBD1	TGCGCCAGCAGCTTGGTGACAGGGGATCAGCCCCAGCATTTT	CASSLVTGDQPQHF